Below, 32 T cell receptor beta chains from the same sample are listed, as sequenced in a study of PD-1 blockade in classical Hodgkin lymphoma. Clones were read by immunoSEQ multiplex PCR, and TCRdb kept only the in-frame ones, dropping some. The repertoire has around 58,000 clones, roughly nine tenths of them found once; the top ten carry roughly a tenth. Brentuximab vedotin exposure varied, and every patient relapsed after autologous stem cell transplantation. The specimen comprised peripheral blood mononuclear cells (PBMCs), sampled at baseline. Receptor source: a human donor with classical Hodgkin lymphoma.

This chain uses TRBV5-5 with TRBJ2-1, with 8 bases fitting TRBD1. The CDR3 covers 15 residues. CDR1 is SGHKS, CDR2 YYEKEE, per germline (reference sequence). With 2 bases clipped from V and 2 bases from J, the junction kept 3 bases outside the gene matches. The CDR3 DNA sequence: TGTGCCAGCAGCTTCGGACAGGGCGCCTACAATGAGCAGTTCTTC. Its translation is CASSFGQGAYNEQFF.

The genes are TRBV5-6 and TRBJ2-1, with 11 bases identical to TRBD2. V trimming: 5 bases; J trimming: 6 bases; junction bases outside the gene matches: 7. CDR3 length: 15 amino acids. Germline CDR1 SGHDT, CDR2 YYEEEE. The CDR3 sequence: CASRNSGGAVNEQFF. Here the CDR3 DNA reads TGTGCCAGCAGAAATAGCGGGGGGGCCGTCAATGAGCAGTTCTTC.

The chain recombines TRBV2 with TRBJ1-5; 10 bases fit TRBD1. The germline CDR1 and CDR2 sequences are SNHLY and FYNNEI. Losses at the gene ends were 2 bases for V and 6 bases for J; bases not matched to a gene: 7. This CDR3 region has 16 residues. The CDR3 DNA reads TGTGCCAGCAGTGAAAGGAAGACAGGGGGCCTTCAGCCCCAGCATTTT. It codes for CASSERKTGGLQPQHF. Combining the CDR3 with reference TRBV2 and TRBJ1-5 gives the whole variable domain EPEVTQTPSHQVTQMGQEVILRCVPISNHLYFYWYRQILGQKVEFLVSFYNNEISEKSEIFDDQFSVERPDGSNFTLKIRSTKLEDSAMYFCASSERKTGGLQPQHFGDGTRLSIL.

CDR3 loop: CASSADQRGDTYNEQFF. For the CDR3, the DNA is TGTGCCAGCAGCGCTGACCAGCGGGGGGACACCTACAATGAGCAGTTCTTC. The chain links TRBV9 to TRBJ2-1; 9 positions match TRBD2. The CDR3 runs to 17 residues. Germline CDR1 and CDR2: SGDLS and YYNGEE. The V gene end was trimmed by 3 bases and the J gene end by 2 bases; junction bases not matched to a gene: 9.

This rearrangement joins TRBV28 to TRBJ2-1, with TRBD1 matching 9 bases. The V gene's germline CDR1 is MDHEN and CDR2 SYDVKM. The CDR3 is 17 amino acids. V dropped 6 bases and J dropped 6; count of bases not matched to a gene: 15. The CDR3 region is CASRGGNRGLWGNEQFF. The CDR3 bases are TGTGCCAGCAGGGGCGGGAACAGGGGGCTATGGGGCAATGAGCAGTTCTTC. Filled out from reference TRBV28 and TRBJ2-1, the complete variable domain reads DVKVTQSSRYLVKRTGEKVFLECVQDMDHENMFWYRQDPGLGLRLIYFSYDVKMKEKGDIPEGYSVSREKKERFSLILESASTNQTSMYLCASRGGNRGLWGNEQFFGPGTRLTVL.

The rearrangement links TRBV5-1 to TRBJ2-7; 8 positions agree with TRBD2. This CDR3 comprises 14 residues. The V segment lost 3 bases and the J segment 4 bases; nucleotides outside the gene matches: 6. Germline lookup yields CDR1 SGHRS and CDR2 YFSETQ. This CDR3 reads CASSSRGDPYEQYF. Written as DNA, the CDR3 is TGCGCCAGCAGCTCGCGGGGGGATCCTTACGAGCAGTACTTC.

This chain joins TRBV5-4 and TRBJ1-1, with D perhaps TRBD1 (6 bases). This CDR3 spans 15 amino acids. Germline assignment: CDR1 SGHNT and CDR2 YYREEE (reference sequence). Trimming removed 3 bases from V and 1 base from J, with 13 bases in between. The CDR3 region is CASSWGQGSNTEAFF. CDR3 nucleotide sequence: TGTGCCAGCAGCTGGGGGCAGGGCTCGAACACTGAAGCTTTCTTT.

The CDR3 DNA reads TGTGCCACACAAGGACAGACTAGCACAGATACGCAGTATTTT. Translating gives CATQGQTSTDTQYF. The chain links TRBV2 to TRBJ2-3; TRBD1 might be the D (6 bases). CDR3 length: 14 residues. V was shortened by 10 bases and J by 0 bases, with 14 bases between the two germline ends. The germline V gene has CDR1 SNHLY and CDR2 FYNNEI.

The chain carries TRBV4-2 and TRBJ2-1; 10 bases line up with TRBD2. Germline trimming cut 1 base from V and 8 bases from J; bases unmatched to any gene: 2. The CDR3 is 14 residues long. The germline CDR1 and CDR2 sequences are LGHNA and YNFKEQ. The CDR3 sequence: CASSQASGGDEQFF. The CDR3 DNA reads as TGTGCCAGCAGCCAAGCTAGCGGGGGCGATGAGCAGTTCTTC.

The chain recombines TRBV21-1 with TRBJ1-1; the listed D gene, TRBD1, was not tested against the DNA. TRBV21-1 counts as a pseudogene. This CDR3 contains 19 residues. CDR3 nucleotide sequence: TGTGCCAGCAGCAAAGACAATCAGGGGCGTAGCTATCTCAACACTGAAGCTTTCTTT. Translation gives CASSKDNQGRSYLNTEAFF.

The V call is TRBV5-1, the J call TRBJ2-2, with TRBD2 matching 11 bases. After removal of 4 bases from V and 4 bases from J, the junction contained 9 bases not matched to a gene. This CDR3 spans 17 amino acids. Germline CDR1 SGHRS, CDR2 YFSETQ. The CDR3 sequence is CASSRTGLAVRTGELFF. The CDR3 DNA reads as TGCGCCAGCAGCAGGACGGGACTAGCGGTTCGCACCGGGGAGCTGTTTTTT.

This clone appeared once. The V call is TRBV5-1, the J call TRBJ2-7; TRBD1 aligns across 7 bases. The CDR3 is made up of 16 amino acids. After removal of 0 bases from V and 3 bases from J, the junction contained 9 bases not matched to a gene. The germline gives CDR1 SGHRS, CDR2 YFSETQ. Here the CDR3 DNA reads TGCGCCAGCAGCTTGGGGGGAACAGGGGCGGTCTACGAGCAGTACTTC. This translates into CASSLGGTGAVYEQYF.

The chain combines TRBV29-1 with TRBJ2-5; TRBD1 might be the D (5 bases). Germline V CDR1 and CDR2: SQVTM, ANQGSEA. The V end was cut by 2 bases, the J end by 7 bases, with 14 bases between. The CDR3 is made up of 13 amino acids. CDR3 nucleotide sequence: TGCAGCGTTGAACGTCAGGGCCTGGGGACCCAGTACTTC. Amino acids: CSVERQGLGTQYF.

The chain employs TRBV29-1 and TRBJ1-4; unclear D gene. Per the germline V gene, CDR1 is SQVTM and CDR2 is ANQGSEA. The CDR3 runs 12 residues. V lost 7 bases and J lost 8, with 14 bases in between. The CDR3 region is CSGGRQREKLFF. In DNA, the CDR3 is TGCAGCGGTGGGAGACAAAGGGAAAAACTGTTTTTT. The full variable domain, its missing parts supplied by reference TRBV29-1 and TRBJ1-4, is SAVISQKPSRDICQRGTSLTIQCQVDSQVTMMFWYRQQPGQSLTLIATANQGSEATYESGFVIDKFPISRPNLTFSTLTVSNMSPEDSSIYLCSGGRQREKLFFGSGTQLSVL.

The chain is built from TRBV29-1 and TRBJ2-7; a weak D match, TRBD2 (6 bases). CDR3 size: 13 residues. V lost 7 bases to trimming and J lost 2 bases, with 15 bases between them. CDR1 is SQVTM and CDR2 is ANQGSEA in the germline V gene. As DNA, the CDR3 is TGCAGCGCGGGGGAGGCTGAGGCCTACGAGCAGTACTTC. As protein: CSAGEAEAYEQYF.

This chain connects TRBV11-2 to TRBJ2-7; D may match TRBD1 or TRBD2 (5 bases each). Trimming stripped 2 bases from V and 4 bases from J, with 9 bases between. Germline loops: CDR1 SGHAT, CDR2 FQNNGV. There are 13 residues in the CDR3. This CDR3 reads CASSLTWGYEQYF. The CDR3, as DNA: TGTGCCAGCAGCTTAACTTGGGGGTACGAGCAGTACTTC. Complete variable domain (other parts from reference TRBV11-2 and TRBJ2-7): EAGVAQSPRYKIIEKRQSVAFWCNPISGHATLYWYQQILGQGPKLLIQFQNNGVVDDSQLPKDRFSAERLKGVDSTLKIQPAKLEDSAVYLCASSLTWGYEQYFGPGTRLTVT.

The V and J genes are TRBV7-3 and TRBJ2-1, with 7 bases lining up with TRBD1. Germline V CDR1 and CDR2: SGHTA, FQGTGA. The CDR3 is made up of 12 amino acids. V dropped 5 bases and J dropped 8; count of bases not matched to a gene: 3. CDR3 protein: CASSKGADEQFF. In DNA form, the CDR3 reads TGTGCCAGCAGCAAGGGGGCCGATGAGCAGTTCTTC.

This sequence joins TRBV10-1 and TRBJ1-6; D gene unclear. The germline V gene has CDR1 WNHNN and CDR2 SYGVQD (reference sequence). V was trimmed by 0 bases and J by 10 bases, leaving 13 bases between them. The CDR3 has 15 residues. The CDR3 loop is CASSESRQTTSPLHF. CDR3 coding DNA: TGCGCCAGCAGTGAGTCGAGGCAGACGACCTCACCCCTCCACTTT.

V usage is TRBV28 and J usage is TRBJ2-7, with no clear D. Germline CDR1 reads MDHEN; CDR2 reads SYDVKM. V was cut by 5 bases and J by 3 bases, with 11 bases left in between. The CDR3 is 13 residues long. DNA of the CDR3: TGTGCCAGCAGTGCACGGGTGGACTACGAGCAGTACTTC. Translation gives CASSARVDYEQYF.

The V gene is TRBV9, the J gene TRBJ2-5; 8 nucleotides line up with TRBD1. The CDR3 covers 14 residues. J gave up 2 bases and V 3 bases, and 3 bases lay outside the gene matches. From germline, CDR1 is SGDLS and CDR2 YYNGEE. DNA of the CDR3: TGTGCCAGCAGCGAGGACAGGGATCAAGAGACCCAGTACTTC. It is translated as CASSEDRDQETQYF.

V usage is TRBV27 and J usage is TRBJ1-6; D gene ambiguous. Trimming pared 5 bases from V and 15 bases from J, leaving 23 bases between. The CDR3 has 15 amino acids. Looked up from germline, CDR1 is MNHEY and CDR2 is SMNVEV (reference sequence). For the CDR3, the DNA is TGTGCCAGCAGTGTACGGGAGCGGGGTCCACACCTCCTCCACTTT. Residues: CASSVRERGPHLLHF.

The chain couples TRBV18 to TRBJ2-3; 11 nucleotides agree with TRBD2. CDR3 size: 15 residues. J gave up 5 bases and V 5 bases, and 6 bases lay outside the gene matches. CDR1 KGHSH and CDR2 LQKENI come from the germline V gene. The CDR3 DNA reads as TGTGCCAGCTCAGCCCGGCTAGCGGGGGGAGATACGCAGTATTTT. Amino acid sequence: CASSARLAGGDTQYF.

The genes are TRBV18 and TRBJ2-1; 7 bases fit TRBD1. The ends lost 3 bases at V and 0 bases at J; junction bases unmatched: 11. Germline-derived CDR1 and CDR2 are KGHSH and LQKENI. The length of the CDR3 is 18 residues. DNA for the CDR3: TGTGCCAGCTCACCTTTTAAAGCGGACAGGAGCTCCTACAATGAGCAGTTCTTC. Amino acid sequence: CASSPFKADRSSYNEQFF.

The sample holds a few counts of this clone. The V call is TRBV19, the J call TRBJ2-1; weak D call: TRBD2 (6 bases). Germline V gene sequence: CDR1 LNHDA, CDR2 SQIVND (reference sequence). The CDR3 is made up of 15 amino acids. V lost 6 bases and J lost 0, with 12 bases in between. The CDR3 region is CASSPHGSSYNEQFF. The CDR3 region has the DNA TGTGCCAGTAGCCCTCACGGGAGCTCCTACAATGAGCAGTTCTTC.

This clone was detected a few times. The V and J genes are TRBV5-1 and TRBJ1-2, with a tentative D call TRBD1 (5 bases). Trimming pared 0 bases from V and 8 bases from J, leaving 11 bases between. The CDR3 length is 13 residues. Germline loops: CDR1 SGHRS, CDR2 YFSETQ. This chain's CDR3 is CASSLEQGSGYTF. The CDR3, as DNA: TGCGCCAGCAGCTTGGAGCAGGGTTCGGGCTACACCTTC.

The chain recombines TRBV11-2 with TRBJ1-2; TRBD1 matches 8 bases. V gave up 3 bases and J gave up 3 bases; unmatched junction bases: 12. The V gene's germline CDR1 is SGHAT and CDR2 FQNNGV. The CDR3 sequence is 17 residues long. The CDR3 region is CASSFLQGGRGDYGYTF. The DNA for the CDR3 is TGTGCCAGCAGCTTTTTACAGGGGGGAAGGGGGGACTATGGCTACACCTTC.

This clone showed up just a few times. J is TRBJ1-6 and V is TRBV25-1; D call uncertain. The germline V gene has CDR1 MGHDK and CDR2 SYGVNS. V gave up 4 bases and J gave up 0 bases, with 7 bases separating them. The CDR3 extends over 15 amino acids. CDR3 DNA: TGTGCCAGCAGTGCGAAAAGCTCCTATAATTCACCCCTCCACTTT. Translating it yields CASSAKSSYNSPLHF. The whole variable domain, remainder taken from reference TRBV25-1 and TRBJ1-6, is EADIYQTPRYLVIGTGKKITLECSQTMGHDKMYWYQQDPGMELHLIHYSYGVNSTEKGDLSSESTVSRIRTEHFPLTLESARPSHTSQYLCASSAKSSYNSPLHFGNGTRLTVT.

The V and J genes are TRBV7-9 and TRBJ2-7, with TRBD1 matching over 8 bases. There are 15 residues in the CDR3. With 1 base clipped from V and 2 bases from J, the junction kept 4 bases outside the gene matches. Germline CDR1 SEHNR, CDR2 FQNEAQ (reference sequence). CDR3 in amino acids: CASSLVQGAPYEQYF. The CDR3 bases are TGTGCCAGCAGCTTAGTGCAGGGGGCCCCCTACGAGCAGTACTTC.

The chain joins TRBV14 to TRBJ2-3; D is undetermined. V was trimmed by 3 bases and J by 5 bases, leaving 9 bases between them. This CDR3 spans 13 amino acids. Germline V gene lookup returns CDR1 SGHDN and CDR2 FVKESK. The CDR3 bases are TGTGCCAGCAGCCAGGGTTGGGTAGATACGCAGTATTTT. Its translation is CASSQGWVDTQYF.

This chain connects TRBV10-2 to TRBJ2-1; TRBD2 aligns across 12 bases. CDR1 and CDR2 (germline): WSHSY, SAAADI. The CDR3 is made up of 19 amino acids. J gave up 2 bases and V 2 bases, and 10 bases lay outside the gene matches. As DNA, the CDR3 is TGCGCCAGCAGTGAGGGGCTAGCGGGGGGGCCCGTCGCCTACAATGAGCAGTTCTTC. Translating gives CASSEGLAGGPVAYNEQFF.

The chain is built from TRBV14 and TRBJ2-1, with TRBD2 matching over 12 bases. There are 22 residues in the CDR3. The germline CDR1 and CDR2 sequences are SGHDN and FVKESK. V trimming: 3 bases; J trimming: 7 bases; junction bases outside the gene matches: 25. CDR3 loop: CASSHGSPRVLAGGDVLNEQFF. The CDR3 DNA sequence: TGTGCCAGCAGCCACGGATCACCTCGGGTACTAGCGGGAGGAGACGTCTTGAATGAGCAGTTCTTC.

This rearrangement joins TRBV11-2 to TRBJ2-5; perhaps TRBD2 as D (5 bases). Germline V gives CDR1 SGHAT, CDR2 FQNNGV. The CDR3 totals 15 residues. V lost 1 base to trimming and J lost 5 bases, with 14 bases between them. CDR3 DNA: TGTGCCAGCAGCTTAGGGCGGACTGGCGGGGAGACCCAGTACTTC. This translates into CASSLGRTGGETQYF.